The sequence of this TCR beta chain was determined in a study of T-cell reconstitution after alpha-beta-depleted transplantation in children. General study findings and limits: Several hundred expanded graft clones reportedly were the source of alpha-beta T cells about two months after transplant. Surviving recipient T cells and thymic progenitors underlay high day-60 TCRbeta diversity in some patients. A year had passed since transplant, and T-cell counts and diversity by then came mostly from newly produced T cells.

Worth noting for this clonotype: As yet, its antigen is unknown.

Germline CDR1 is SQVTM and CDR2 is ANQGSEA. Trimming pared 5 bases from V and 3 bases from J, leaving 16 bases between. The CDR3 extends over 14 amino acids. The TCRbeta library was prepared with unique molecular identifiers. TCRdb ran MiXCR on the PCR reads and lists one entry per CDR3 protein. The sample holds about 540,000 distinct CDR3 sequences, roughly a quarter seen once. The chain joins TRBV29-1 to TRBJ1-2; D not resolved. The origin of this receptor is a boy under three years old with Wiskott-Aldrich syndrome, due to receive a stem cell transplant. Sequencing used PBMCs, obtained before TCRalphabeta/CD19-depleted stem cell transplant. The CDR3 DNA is TGCAGCGTTCAGCCATCCCGCGGGTACTATGGCTACACCTTC. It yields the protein CSVQPSRGYYGYTF.